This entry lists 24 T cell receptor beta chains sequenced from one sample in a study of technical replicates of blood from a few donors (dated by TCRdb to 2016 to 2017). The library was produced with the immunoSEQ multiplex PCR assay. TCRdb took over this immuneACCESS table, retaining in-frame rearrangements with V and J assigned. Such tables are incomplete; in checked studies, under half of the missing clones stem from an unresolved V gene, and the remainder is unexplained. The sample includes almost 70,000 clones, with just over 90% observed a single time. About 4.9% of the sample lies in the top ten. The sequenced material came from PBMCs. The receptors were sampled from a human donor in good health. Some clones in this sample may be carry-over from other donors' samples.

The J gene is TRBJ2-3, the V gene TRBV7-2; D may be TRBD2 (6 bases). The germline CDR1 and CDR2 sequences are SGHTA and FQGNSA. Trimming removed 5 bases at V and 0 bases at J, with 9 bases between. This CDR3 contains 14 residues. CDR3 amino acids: CASSAGGSTDTQYF. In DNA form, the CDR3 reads TGTGCCAGCAGCGCCGGGGGTAGCACAGATACGCAGTATTTT.

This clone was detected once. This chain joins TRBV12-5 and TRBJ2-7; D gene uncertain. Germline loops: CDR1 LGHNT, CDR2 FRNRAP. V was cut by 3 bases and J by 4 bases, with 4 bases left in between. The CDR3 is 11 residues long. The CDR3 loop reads CASGLAYEQYF. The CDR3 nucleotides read TGTGCTAGTGGTTTAGCTTACGAGCAGTACTTC.

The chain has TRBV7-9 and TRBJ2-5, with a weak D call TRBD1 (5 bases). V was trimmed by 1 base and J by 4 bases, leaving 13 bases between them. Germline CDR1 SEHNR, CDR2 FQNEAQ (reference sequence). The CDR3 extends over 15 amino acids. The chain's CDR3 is CASSLEGYGIETQYF. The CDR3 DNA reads TGTGCCAGCAGCTTAGAGGGGTACGGTATAGAGACCCAGTACTTC.

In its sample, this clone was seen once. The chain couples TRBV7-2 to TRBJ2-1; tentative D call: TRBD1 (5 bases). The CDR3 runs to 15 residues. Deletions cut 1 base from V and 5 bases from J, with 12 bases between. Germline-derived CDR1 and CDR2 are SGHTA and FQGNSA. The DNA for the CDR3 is TGTGCCAGCAGCTTAGGTGTACTGACAGACAATGAGCAGTTCTTC. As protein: CASSLGVLTDNEQFF.

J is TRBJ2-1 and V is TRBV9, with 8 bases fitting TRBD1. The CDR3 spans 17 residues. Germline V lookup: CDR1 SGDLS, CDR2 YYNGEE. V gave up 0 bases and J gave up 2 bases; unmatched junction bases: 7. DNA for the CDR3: TGTGCCAGCAGCGTAGAGGTGGGGACAGGCCCCTACAATGAGCAGTTCTTC. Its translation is CASSVEVGTGPYNEQFF.

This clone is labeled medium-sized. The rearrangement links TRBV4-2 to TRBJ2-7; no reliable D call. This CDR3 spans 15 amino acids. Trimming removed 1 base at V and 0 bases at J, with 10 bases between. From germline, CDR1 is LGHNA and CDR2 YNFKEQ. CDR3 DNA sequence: TGTGCCAGCAGCCAAGCTCCAGATTCCTCCTACGAGCAGTACTTC. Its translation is CASSQAPDSSYEQYF.

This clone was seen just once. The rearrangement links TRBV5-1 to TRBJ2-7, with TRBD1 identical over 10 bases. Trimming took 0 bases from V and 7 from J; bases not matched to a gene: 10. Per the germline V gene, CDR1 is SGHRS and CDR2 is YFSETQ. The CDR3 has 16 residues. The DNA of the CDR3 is TGCGCCAGCAGCTTGGGCGAGACAGGGGGCGTGAGGGAGCAGTACTTC. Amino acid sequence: CASSLGETGGVREQYF.

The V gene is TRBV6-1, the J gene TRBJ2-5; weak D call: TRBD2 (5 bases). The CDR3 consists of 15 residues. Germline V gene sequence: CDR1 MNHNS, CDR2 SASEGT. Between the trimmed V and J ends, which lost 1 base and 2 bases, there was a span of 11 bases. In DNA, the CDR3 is TGTGCCAGCAGTGAAGTTGGGCGACTACAAGAGACCCAGTACTTC. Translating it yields CASSEVGRLQETQYF.

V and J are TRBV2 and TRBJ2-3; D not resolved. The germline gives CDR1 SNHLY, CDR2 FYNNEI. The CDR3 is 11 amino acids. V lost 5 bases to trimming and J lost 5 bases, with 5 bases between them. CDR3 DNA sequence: TGTGCCAGCAGTTTCGGAGATACGCAGTATTTT. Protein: CASSFGDTQYF. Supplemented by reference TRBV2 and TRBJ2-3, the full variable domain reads EPEVTQTPSHQVTQMGQEVILRCVPISNHLYFYWYRQILGQKVEFLVSFYNNEISEKSEIFDDQFSVERPDGSNFTLKIRSTKLEDSAMYFCASSFGDTQYFGPGTRLTVL.

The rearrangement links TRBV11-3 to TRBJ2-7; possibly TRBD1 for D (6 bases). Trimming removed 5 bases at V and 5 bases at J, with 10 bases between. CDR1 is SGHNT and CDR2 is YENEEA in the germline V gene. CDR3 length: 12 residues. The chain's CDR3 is CASSRGQHEQYF. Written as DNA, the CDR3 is TGTGCCAGCAGCAGGGGACAACACGAGCAGTACTTC. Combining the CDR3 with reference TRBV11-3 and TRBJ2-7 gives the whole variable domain EAGVVQSPRYKIIEKKQPVAFWCNPISGHNTLYWYLQNLGQGPELLIRYENEEAVDDSQLPKDRFSAERLKGVDSTLKIQPAELGDSAVYLCASSRGQHEQYFGPGTRLTVT.

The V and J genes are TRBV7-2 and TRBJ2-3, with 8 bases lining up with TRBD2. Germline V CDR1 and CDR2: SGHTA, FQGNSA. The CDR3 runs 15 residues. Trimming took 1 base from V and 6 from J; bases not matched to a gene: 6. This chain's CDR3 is CASSLDGGARDTQYF. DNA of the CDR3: TGTGCCAGCAGCTTAGACGGGGGGGCTAGGGATACGCAGTATTTT.

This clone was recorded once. This CDR3 is CASSRYAGVGELFF. DNA for the CDR3: TGTGCCAGTTCCCGGTACGCGGGAGTTGGGGAGCTGTTTTTT. J is TRBJ2-2 and V is TRBV19; 7 nucleotides line up with TRBD2. The CDR3 extends over 14 amino acids. V shed 8 bases and J 8 bases; nucleotides not matched to a gene: 11. Germline CDR1 reads LNHDA; CDR2 reads SQIVND (reference sequence).

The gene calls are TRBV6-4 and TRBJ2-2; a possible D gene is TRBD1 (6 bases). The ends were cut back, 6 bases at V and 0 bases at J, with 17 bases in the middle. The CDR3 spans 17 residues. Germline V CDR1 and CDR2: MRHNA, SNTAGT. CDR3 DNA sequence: TGTGCCAGCAGCCAACTGGGATGGGGGCCGAACACCGGGGAGCTGTTTTTT. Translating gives CASSQLGWGPNTGELFF.

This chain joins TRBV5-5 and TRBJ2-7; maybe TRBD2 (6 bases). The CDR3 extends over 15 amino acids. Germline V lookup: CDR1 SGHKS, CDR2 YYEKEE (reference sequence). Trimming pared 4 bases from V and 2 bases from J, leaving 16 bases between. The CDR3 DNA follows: TGTGCCAGCAGCGGTTCCGCGGGGCCCACCTACGAGCAGTACTTC. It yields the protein CASSGSAGPTYEQYF.

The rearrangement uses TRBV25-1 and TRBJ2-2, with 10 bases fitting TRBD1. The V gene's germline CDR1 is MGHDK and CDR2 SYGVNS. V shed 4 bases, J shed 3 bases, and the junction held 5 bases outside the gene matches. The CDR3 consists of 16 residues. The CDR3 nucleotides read TGTGCCAGCAGTGCCCCGGGACAGGGGTACACCGGGGAGCTGTTTTTT. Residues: CASSAPGQGYTGELFF.

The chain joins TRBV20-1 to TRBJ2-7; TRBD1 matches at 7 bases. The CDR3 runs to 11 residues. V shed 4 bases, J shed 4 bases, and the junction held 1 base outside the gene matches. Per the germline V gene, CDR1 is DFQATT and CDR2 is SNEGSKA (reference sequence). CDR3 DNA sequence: TGCAGTGCTATGACAGGGTACGAGCAGTACTTC. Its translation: CSAMTGYEQYF.

The CDR3 bases are TGTGCCAGCAGCGTACAGGGGGCCCATCACACTGAAGCTTTCTTT. Translation gives CASSVQGAHHTEAFF. The chain couples TRBV7-2 to TRBJ1-1; 9 nucleotides agree with TRBD1. Germline V CDR1 and CDR2: SGHTA, FQGNSA. J was trimmed by 3 bases and V by 5 bases; bases with no gene match: 7. The CDR3 totals 15 residues.

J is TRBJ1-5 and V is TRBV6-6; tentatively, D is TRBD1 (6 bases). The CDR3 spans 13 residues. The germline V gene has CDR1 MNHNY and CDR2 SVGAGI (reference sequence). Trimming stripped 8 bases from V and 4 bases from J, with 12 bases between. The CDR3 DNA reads TGTGCCAGCGCCCTGGACAGTAATCAGCCCCAGCATTTT. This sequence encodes CASALDSNQPQHF.

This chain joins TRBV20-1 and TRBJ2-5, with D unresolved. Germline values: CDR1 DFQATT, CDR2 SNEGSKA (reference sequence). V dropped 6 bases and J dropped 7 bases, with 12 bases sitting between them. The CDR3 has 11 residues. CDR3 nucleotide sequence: TGCAGTGCCCCAAGAGGAGTGACCCAGTACTTC. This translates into CSAPRGVTQYF.

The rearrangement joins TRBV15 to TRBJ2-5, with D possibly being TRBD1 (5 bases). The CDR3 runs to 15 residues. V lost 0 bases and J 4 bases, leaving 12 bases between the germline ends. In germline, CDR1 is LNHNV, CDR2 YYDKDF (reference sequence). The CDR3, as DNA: TGTGCCACCAGCAGAGATCAGGGCAGCCTAGAGACCCAGTACTTC. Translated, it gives CATSRDQGSLETQYF.

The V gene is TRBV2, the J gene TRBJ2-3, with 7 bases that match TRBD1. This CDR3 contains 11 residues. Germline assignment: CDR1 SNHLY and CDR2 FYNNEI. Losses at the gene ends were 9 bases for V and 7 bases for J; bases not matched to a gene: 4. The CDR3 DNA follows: TGTGCCAGTAACAGGGGAAATACGCAGTATTTT. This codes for CASNRGNTQYF.

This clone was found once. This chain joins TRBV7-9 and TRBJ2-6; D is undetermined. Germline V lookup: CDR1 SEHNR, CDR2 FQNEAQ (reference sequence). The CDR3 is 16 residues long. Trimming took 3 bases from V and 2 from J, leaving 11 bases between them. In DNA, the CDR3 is TGTGCCAGCAGCTTCCCGTCGGTCCCTGGGGCCAACGTCCTGACTTTC. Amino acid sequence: CASSFPSVPGANVLTF.

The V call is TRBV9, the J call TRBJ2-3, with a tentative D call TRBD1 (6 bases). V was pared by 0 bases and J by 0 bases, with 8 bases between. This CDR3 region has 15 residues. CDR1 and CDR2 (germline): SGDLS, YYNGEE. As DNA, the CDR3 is TGTGCCAGCAGCGTAGACAGGGCTAGCACAGATACGCAGTATTTT. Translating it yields CASSVDRASTDTQYF.

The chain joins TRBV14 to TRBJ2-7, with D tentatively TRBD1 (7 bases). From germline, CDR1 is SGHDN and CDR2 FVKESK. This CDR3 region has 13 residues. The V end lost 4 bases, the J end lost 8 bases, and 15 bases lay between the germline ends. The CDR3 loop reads CASSLWGDSKQYF. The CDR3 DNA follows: TGTGCCAGCAGCCTATGGGGGGACAGTAAGCAGTACTTC.